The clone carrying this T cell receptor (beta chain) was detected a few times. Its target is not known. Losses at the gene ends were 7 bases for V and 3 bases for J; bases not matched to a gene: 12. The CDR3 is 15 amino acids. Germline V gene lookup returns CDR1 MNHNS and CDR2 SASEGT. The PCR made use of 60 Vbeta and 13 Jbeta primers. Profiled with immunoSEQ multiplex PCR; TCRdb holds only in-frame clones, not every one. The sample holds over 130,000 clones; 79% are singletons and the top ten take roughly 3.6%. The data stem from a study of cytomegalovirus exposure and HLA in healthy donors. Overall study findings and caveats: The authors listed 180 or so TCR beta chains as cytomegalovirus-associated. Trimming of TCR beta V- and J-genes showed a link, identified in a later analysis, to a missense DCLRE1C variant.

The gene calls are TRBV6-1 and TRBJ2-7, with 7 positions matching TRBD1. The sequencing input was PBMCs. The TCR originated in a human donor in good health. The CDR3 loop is CASKTDRDPYYEQYF. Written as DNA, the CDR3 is TGTGCCAGCAAAACTGACAGGGACCCTTACTACGAGCAGTACTTC.